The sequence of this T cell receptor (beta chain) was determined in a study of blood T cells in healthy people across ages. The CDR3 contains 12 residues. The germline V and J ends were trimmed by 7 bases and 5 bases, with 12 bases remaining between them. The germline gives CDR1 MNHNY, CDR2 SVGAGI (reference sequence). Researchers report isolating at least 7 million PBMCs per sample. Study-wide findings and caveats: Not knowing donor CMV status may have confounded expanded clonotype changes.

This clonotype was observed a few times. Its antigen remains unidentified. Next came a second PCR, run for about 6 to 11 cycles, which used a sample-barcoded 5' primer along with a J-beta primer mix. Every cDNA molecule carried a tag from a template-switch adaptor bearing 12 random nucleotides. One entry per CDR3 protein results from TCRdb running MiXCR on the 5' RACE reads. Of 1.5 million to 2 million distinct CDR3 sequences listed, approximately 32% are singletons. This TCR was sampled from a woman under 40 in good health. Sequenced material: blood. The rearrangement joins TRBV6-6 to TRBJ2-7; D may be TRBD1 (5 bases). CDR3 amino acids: CASNSQGNEQYF. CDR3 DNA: TGTGCCAGCAACTCGCAGGGCAACGAGCAGTACTTC.